This T cell receptor beta chain was retrieved from a study of OX40 agonist ivuxolimab in advanced cancers. Only in-frame clones appear in the TCRdb table, and some are missing; sequencing was by immunoSEQ multiplex PCR. The table includes over 20,000 clones, around 80% detected once. By frequency in the sample, this clone is medium-sized. Other DNA sequences in the same sample also yield this CDR3. CDR3 size: 14 residues. Germline CDR1 and CDR2: GTSNPN and SVGIG (reference sequence). Trimming removed 0 bases at V and 7 bases at J, with 10 bases between. The sequences come from CD4+ or CD8+ T cells sorted from blood, collected in a trial of the OX40 agonist ivuxolimab. The TCR was taken from an adult with an advanced solid tumor such as melanoma, head and neck, liver or kidney cancer. The chain uses TRBV30 and TRBJ1-6; tentative D call: TRBD1 (5 bases). In nucleotides, the CDR3 is TGTGCCTGGAGTGTAGGGGTGATGAATTCACCCCTCCACTTT. Protein product: CAWSVGVMNSPLHF.